This T cell receptor (beta chain) was sequenced in a study of blood T cell repertoires in COVID-19. Study-wide background: The origin of the acute and convalescent COVID-19 samples was the United States, Italy and Spain. PBMCs, B-cell-depleted T cells, or T cells were the source of the cDNA or gDNA that made up the material.

Study processing details: Amplification from reference gene primers served as the basis for estimated nucleated cell counts. Sequencing used immunoSEQ multiplex PCR; TCRdb keeps in-frame clones, though not all of them. That table supplies the V and J calls and clone size; D and trimming were determined from the DNA. The sample carries under 250,000 clones, roughly nine tenths recorded once. The sequenced sample was peripheral blood. This TCR was sampled from a man in his sixties who had recovered from COVID-19.

This chain's CDR3 is CASSYRETYEQYF. In DNA, the CDR3 is TGTGCCAGCAGTTACCGAGAAACCTACGAGCAGTACTTC. The chain is built from TRBV6-5 and TRBJ2-7; no clear D gene. Per the germline V gene, CDR1 is MNHEY and CDR2 is SVGAGI. V was cut by 2 bases and J by 2 bases, with 7 bases left in between. The CDR3 is 13 amino acids.